Sequencing of this TCR beta chain was carried out in a study of blood T cells in healthy people across ages. Study background: Template switching retrieved approximately one barcoded beta molecule for each two T cells. Findings and caveats of the study: Investigators viewed diversity estimates from one million T cells as underestimates, the study reported.

The CDR3 totals 15 residues. The J segment lost 7 bases and the V segment lost 1 base, leaving 9 bases of the junction unmatched. Per the germline V gene, CDR1 is DFQATT and CDR2 is SNEGSKA (reference sequence). Sample-barcoded 5' priming and a J-beta primer mix drove a second PCR of roughly 7 to 11 cycles. CDR3-containing paired-end reads numbering at least 2.5 million came from each sample. TCRdb recomputed calls from the 5' RACE reads with MiXCR, one row per CDR3 protein. The data hold over a million distinct CDR3 sequences, with around 59% observed a single time. This clonotype was observed a few times. Its antigen is not identified. Per-sample yields of isolated PBMCs were at least 7 million.

This chain links TRBV20-1 with TRBJ1-5, with 8 bases lining up with TRBD1. Sequencing was performed on blood. This TCR was sampled from a man aged 18 to 30 in good health. CDR3 amino acids: CSARGQGAGWQPQHF. The CDR3 coding sequence is TGCAGTGCTAGAGGGCAGGGGGCAGGTTGGCAGCCCCAGCATTTT.